The entry that follows covers one T cell receptor (beta chain) sequence. What it recognizes is unknown. Graft samples were processed, releasing intraepithelial and lamina propria lymphocytes. Sequencing was performed with immunoSEQ multiplex PCR; in TCRdb, only in-frame clones are kept and a portion is missing. The sample carries tens of thousands of clones, around 86% recorded once. CDR1 and CDR2 from the germline V gene are SGHAT and FQNNGV. CDR3 length: 11 residues. V was cut by 5 bases and J by 6 bases, with 2 bases left in between. The data were obtained in a study of graft-versus-host responses after intestinal transplantation. Study-level findings and limits: GvH clonotypes were identified within recipient marrow, with a subset emerging first in ileum or blood.

The V gene is TRBV11-2, the J gene TRBJ1-6; the D is unclear. The sequenced sample was ileum tissue, obtained less than 400 days after transplant. This clonotype was obtained from a human patient who received an intestinal transplant, so some T cells may come from the graft donor. As DNA, the CDR3 is TGTGCCAGCAGCCGTAATTCACCCCTCCACTTT. Its protein product is CASSRNSPLHF.